These 2 T cell receptor beta chains came from one sample sequenced in a study of shared clonotypes between healthy human individuals. CD45RO negativity and positive selection for CCR7 defined naive CD8 cells, a population that excluded terminally differentiated effector memory CD45RA+ cells. The method was immunoSEQ multiplex PCR; TCRdb's version includes in-frame clones alone and lacks a portion of them. The sample holds around 2.1 million clones, roughly 91% seen once. Sequenced sample: naive CD8+ T cells from PBMCs. All receptors come from a man aged 18 to 30 in good health. Some clones in this sample may be carry-over from other donors' samples.

To note about this clone: The sample has other DNA sequences that encode this CDR3 too. The chain combines TRBV5-4 with TRBJ1-1, with D unresolved. The CDR3 has 13 amino acids. V lost 0 bases to trimming and J lost 5 bases, with 8 bases between them. Per the germline V gene, CDR1 is SGHNT and CDR2 is YYREEE (reference sequence). This chain's CDR3 is CASSLGWGTEAFF. The CDR3 coding sequence is TGTGCCAGCAGCTTGGGCTGGGGAACTGAAGCTTTCTTT.

The V and J genes are TRBV27 and TRBJ2-7; TRBD1 or TRBD2 may be the D gene (6 bases each). V was trimmed by 8 bases and J by 2 bases, leaving 28 bases between them. Germline CDR1 and CDR2: MNHEY and SMNVEV (reference sequence). This CDR3 region has 18 residues. CDR3 in amino acids: CASHPSRGWGGETYEQYF. The CDR3 DNA reads as TGTGCCAGCCACCCGAGCAGGGGCTGGGGCGGGGAAACCTACGAGCAGTACTTC.